The rows below give T cell receptor beta chains drawn from one sample of a study of response to subunit inactivated influenza vaccine. TCRdb redid the calling of the RT-PCR reads with MiXCR, one entry per CDR3 protein. The table includes fewer than 400,000 distinct CDR3 sequences, 21% detected once. Source: PBMCs from blood, taken about 20 months after vaccination. The receptors come from a man aged 45 to 70 who received an inactivated influenza vaccine. Both conserved end residues are part of each CDR3. A D gene is named only where the DNA matches it firmly. Clone size is shown for a subset of rows, as once, few, many or a class of expanded clone.

d_call	clone_size	v_call	j_call	cdr3_aa	cdr3_nt
NA	many	TRBV19	TRBJ1-4	CASSTQSSNEKLFF	TGTGCCAGTAGTACGCAGAGTTCTAATGAAAAACTGTTTTTT
TRBD2	few	TRBV12-3/TRBV12-4	TRBJ2-3	CASSSTSGSSTDTQYF	TGTGCCAGCAGTTCCACTAGCGGGAGCTCCACAGATACGCAGTATTTT
TRBD1	few	TRBV6-1	TRBJ1-5	CASGDRGDQPQHF	TGTGCCAGCGGGGACAGGGGCGATCAGCCCCAGCATTTT
NA	NA	TRBV19	TRBJ1-5	CASSIGQYSNQPQHF	TGTGCCAGTAGTATCGGACAGTATAGCAATCAGCCCCAGCATTTT
TRBD1	NA	TRBV7-2	TRBJ1-5	CASSLSTGYNQPQHF	TGTGCCAGCAGCTTATCGACAGGGTACAATCAGCCCCAGCATTTT
TRBD2	NA	TRBV20-1	TRBJ2-7	CSASSLAGPSYEQYF	TGCAGTGCTAGCTCACTAGCGGGGCCTTCCTACGAGCAGTACTTC
TRBD1	NA	TRBV5-1	TRBJ1-2	CASSGGTGSFGYTF	TGCGCCAGCAGCGGCGGGACAGGGAGTTTTGGCTACACCTTC
NA	NA	TRBV5-1	TRBJ2-7	CASSLETTNYEQYF	TGCGCCAGCAGCTTGGAAACAACTAACTACGAGCAGTACTTC
TRBD2	few	TRBV28	TRBJ2-4	CASSWGGLAGIKNIQYF	TGTGCCAGCAGTTGGGGCGGACTAGCGGGGATAAAAAACATTCAGTACTTC
NA	NA	TRBV20-1	TRBJ2-1	CSARGGAGVWSYNEQFF	TGCAGTGCTAGAGGGGGGGCGGGAGTTTGGTCCTACAATGAGCAGTTCTTC
TRBD1	few	TRBV20-1	TRBJ1-5	CSARTGGVEQPQHF	TGCAGTGCTCGGACAGGGGGCGTGGAACAGCCCCAGCATTTT
TRBD1	NA	TRBV20-1	TRBJ2-7	CSASSGQGVYEQYF	TGCAGTGCTTCCAGCGGACAGGGGGTCTACGAGCAGTACTTC
TRBD1	NA	TRBV5-1	TRBJ1-1	CASSLETGREAFF	TGCGCCAGCAGCTTGGAGACAGGGAGAGAAGCTTTCTTT
NA	many	TRBV5-1	TRBJ1-3	CASSLDFTDTIYF	TGCGCCAGCAGCTTGGACTTTACGGACACCATATATTTT
TRBD2	many	TRBV12-3/TRBV12-4	TRBJ2-1	CASSSGASNEQFF	TGTGCCAGCAGTAGCGGGGCCTCCAATGAGCAGTTCTTC
TRBD1	NA	TRBV7-9	TRBJ1-5	CASSLGTGGSGGQPQHF	TGTGCCAGCAGCTTAGGGACAGGGGGCTCAGGAGGTCAGCCCCAGCATTTT
NA	NA	TRBV7-2	TRBJ1-3	CASTREAYLGNTIYF	TGTGCCAGCACCCGAGAGGCGTACCTCGGGAACACCATATATTTT
TRBD1	NA	TRBV15	TRBJ1-3	CATSRPPGQGTGNTIYF	TGTGCCACCAGCAGACCTCCGGGACAGGGAACAGGAAACACCATATATTTT
NA	many	TRBV12-3/TRBV12-4	TRBJ1-2	CASSQDTGIGGYTF	TGTGCCAGCAGTCAGGACACGGGAATCGGAGGCTACACCTTC
NA	few	TRBV25-1	TRBJ1-2	CASSEQTNYGYTF	TGTGCCAGCAGTGAGCAGACTAACTATGGCTACACCTTC
TRBD2	many	TRBV28	TRBJ2-1	CASSPTSGGYNEQFF	TGTGCCAGCAGCCCGACTAGCGGGGGTTACAATGAGCAGTTCTTC
NA	NA	TRBV7-9	TRBJ2-1	CASSPTRSSYNEQFF	TGTGCCAGCAGCCCAACTAGGAGCTCCTACAATGAGCAGTTCTTC
NA	few	TRBV21-1	TRBJ2-7	CASSKARRRNEQYF	TGTGCCAGCAGCAAAGCTCGCCGCCGAAACGAGCAGTACTTC
TRBD2	NA	TRBV28	TRBJ2-7	CASSHPGLATSYEQYF	TGTGCCAGCAGCCACCCGGGACTAGCGACTTCTTACGAGCAGTACTTC
NA	NA	TRBV5-5	TRBJ2-1	CASSSKFF	TGTGCCAGCAGCTCTAAGTTCTTC
NA	few	TRBV10-3	TRBJ2-1	CAIKEGDGEQFF	TGTGCCATCAAGGAAGGGGATGGTGAGCAGTTCTTC
NA	NA	TRBV6-5	TRBJ1-1	CASSLEAAAEAFF	TGTGCCAGCAGTCTCGAGGCGGCAGCTGAAGCTTTCTTT
NA	NA	TRBV7-3	TRBJ1-2	CASSLTPADGYTF	TGTGCCAGCAGCTTAACCCCCGCGGATGGCTACACCTTC
TRBD2	few	TRBV28	TRBJ2-3	CASSLAGGPRGADTQYF	TGTGCCAGCAGTCTAGCGGGAGGGCCGAGGGGGGCAGATACGCAGTATTTT
NA	NA	TRBV29-1	TRBJ2-5	CSVEGMGIAETQYF	TGCAGCGTTGAAGGGATGGGAATCGCAGAGACCCAGTACTTC
TRBD1	many	TRBV6-1	TRBJ1-2	CASQTSGTGPAGYGYTF	TGTGCCAGCCAAACTTCCGGGACAGGGCCCGCTGGGTATGGCTACACCTTC
NA	few	TRBV30	TRBJ2-1	CAWNRGSGIHNEQFF	TGTGCCTGGAATCGTGGTAGCGGCATTCACAATGAGCAGTTCTTC
NA	many	TRBV5-1	TRBJ1-1	CASSLEQAANTEAFF	TGCGCCAGCAGCTTGGAACAGGCGGCGAACACTGAAGCTTTCTTT
NA	NA	TRBV18	TRBJ2-2	CASSNNDATGELFF	TGTGCCAGCTCAAATAACGACGCCACCGGGGAGCTGTTTTTT
TRBD1	NA	TRBV12-3/TRBV12-4	TRBJ2-7	CASSFARDRVDEQYF	TGTGCCAGCAGTTTTGCCCGGGACAGGGTCGACGAGCAGTACTTC
NA	NA	TRBV6-5	TRBJ2-6	CASSYSPTGANVLTF	TGTGCCAGCAGTTACTCACCCACTGGGGCCAACGTCCTGACTTTC
NA	few	TRBV7-3	TRBJ1-1	CASSLRRRCAFF	TGTGCCAGCAGCTTAAGACGCAGGTGTGCTTTCTTT
NA	NA	TRBV20-1	TRBJ1-1	CSARAGISNTEAFF	TGCAGTGCTAGAGCAGGCATCTCGAACACTGAAGCTTTCTTT
TRBD1	few	TRBV6-1	TRBJ1-5	CASSEASRDRGRLSNQPQHF	TGTGCCAGCAGTGAAGCGTCCCGGGACAGGGGGCGGTTAAGCAATCAGCCCCAGCATTTT
NA	NA	TRBV3-1	TRBJ1-3	CASSQERVPGNTIYF	TGTGCCAGCAGCCAAGAAAGGGTCCCTGGAAACACCATATATTTT
TRBD2	few	TRBV29-1	TRBJ2-3	CSVEDSSGTPQYF	TGCAGCGTTGAAGACTCTAGCGGGACCCCGCAGTATTTT
NA	NA	TRBV5-1	TRBJ2-6	CASSRDPGSGANVLTF	TGCGCCAGCAGCCGGGACCCCGGCTCTGGGGCCAACGTCCTGACTTTC
NA	few	TRBV18	TRBJ2-5	CASSPPNRIKETQYF	TGTGCCAGCTCACCACCAAATAGAATTAAAGAGACCCAGTACTTC
TRBD1	few	TRBV20-1	TRBJ2-2	CSARDRGYNTGELFF	TGCAGTGCTAGGGACAGGGGTTATAACACCGGGGAGCTGTTTTTT
NA	NA	TRBV7-6	TRBJ1-5	CASSLTDGSNQPQHF	TGTGCCAGCAGCTTGACGGACGGTAGCAATCAGCCCCAGCATTTT
NA	many	TRBV4-1	TRBJ1-5	CASSQGPGNQPQHF	TGCGCCAGCAGCCAAGGCCCGGGCAATCAGCCCCAGCATTTT
TRBD1	few	TRBV7-2	TRBJ1-3	CASSLERPQGANTIYF	TGTGCCAGCAGCTTAGAGCGCCCACAGGGGGCCAACACCATATATTTT
NA	NA	TRBV5-6	TRBJ1-1	CASSLGVTTEAFF	TGTGCCAGCAGCTTAGGTGTCACCACTGAAGCTTTCTTT
NA	many	TRBV4-1	TRBJ1-2	CASSQALTGFYGYTF	TGCGCCAGCAGCCAAGCCCTTACAGGGTTCTATGGCTACACCTTC
NA	few	TRBV6-5	TRBJ1-3	CASRIGNTIYF	TGTGCCAGCAGAATTGGAAACACCATATATTTT
NA	NA	TRBV15	TRBJ2-3	CATSGTSFDTQYF	TGTGCCACCAGCGGGACTTCATTTGATACGCAGTATTTT
NA	NA	TRBV11-2	TRBJ2-1	CASSLGVWSNEQFF	TGTGCCAGCAGCTTAGGGGTCTGGAGCAATGAGCAGTTCTTC
TRBD1	NA	TRBV19	TRBJ1-1	CASSNPGQGDAEAFF	TGTGCCAGTAGTAATCCTGGACAGGGCGACGCTGAAGCTTTCTTT
NA	NA	TRBV20-1	TRBJ1-5	CSAREEGLKGRQPQHF	TGCAGTGCTAGAGAGGAGGGGTTAAAGGGTAGACAGCCCCAGCATTTT
NA	NA	TRBV18	TRBJ2-7	CASSPQTMTPYEQYF	TGTGCCAGCTCACCCCAGACAATGACCCCCTACGAGCAGTACTTC
TRBD2	few	TRBV12-3/TRBV12-4	TRBJ2-3	CASSHAGGIEDTQYF	TGTGCCAGCAGTCACGCGGGAGGAATTGAAGATACGCAGTATTTT
NA	many	TRBV5-5	TRBJ1-1	CASSFTRGGTEAFF	TGTGCCAGCAGCTTTACCAGGGGCGGCACTGAAGCTTTCTTT
NA	many	TRBV15	TRBJ2-5	CATSRATWVFQETQYF	TGTGCCACCAGCAGGGCAACTTGGGTCTTCCAAGAGACCCAGTACTTC
NA	many	TRBV4-1	TRBJ1-6	CASSQDRNSPLHF	TGCGCCAGCAGCCAAGACAGAAATTCACCCCTCCACTTT
NA	NA	TRBV7-2	TRBJ1-3	CASSLALNPGTHSGNTIYF	TGTGCCAGCAGCTTAGCCTTAAATCCCGGGACACACTCTGGAAACACCATATATTTT